The clone carrying this T cell receptor beta chain was detected a few times. At the DNA level, this CDR3 is encoded by other sequences in the same sample as well. These data come from a study of shared clonotypes between healthy human individuals. Trimming left V 0 bases short and J 2 bases short, with 1 base between. CDR1 and CDR2 from the germline V gene are SGHRS and YFSETQ. The CDR3 length is 12 residues. The table came from immunoSEQ multiplex PCR; TCRdb's copy has only in-frame clones and leaves some out. The sample records 1.4 million to 1.5 million clones, about 96% being singletons. The TCR sequence derives from a man between 25 and 39 years old in good health. The chain carries TRBV5-1 and TRBJ2-3; D gene uncertain. The sequenced sample was naive CD4+ T cells sorted from blood. Subset described: CD45RA+ positively selected. The CDR3 protein is CASSLATDTQYF. In nucleotides, the CDR3 is TGCGCCAGCAGCTTGGCCACAGATACGCAGTATTTT.